The present TCR beta chain was sequenced within a study of cytomegalovirus exposure and HLA in healthy donors. PCR was performed using 60 Vbeta and 13 Jbeta primers. This table comes from immunoSEQ multiplex PCR, and its TCRdb copy is limited to in-frame clones, with some not included. This table has approximately 110,000 clones, about 74% appearing once. The CDR3 has 13 amino acids. The V gene's germline CDR1 is MNHNS and CDR2 SASEGT. V gave up 3 bases and J gave up 4 bases, with 9 bases separating them. The chain uses TRBV6-1 and TRBJ2-5; tentatively, D is TRBD1 (5 bases). This sequence was found in a man younger than 40 in good health and CMV-seropositive. The sequenced sample consisted of PBMCs. The CDR3 bases are TGTGCCAGCAGTGACAGGGTCGTAGAGACCCAGTACTTC. This translates into CASSDRVVETQYF.